Below are 30 T cell receptor beta chains sequenced from a single sample in a study of blood T cell repertoires in COVID-19. The protocol was immunoSEQ multiplex PCR, while the TCRdb copy is restricted to in-frame clones and leaves out a portion. The sample includes approximately 47,000 clones, approximately 84% of them seen just once. The sequenced sample was peripheral blood. All receptors derive from a man between 60 and 75 years old with acute or convalescent COVID-19.

The genes are TRBV29-1 and TRBJ1-4; D is possibly TRBD1 (6 bases). The V and J ends lost 5 bases and 6 bases respectively, with 13 bases between them. The CDR3 contains 13 residues. CDR1 and CDR2 (germline): SQVTM, ANQGSEA. The CDR3 nucleotides are TGCAGCGTTACCACATGGACAGATGAAAAACTGTTTTTT. Protein product: CSVTTWTDEKLFF.

The chain recombines TRBV7-8 with TRBJ1-5; D might be TRBD1 (5 bases). Trimming removed 0 bases from V and 2 bases from J, with 11 bases in between. The CDR3 is made up of 16 amino acids. The V gene's germline CDR1 is SGHVS and CDR2 FQNEAQ. This chain's CDR3 is CASSLAGGVGNQPQHF. DNA for the CDR3: TGTGCCAGCAGCTTAGCCGGGGGGGTGGGCAATCAGCCCCAGCATTTT. The complete variable domain, with remaining parts taken from reference TRBV7-8 and TRBJ1-5, reads GAGVSQSPRYKVAKRGQDVALRCDPISGHVSLFWYQQALGQGPEFLTYFQNEAQLDKSGLPSDRFFAERPEGSVSTLKIQRTQQEDSAVYLCASSLAGGVGNQPQHFGDGTRLSIL.

The chain links TRBV4-3 to TRBJ2-7; D possibly corresponds to TRBD1 (6 bases). The CDR3 totals 15 residues. The germline gives CDR1 LGHNA, CDR2 YSLEER. Trimming stripped 4 bases from V and 4 bases from J, with 17 bases between. DNA for the CDR3: TGCGCCAGCAGCCCAACCTGGACAGATTTGTACGAGCAGTACTTC. Protein sequence: CASSPTWTDLYEQYF.

This clone has just one count. The chain carries TRBV29-1 and TRBJ1-1; D may be TRBD1 (5 bases). Deletions cut 4 bases from V and 3 bases from J, with 18 bases between. CDR1 is SQVTM and CDR2 is ANQGSEA in the germline V gene. This CDR3 region has 15 residues. The CDR3 DNA sequence: TGCAGCGTTGGTGTGCAGGGAGGATACGACACTGAAGCTTTCTTT. Its translation is CSVGVQGGYDTEAFF.

The rearrangement uses TRBV14 and TRBJ1-1; the D gene is possibly TRBD1 (6 bases). V shed 1 base and J shed 1 base, with 19 bases lying between them. CDR3 length equals 18 residues. From germline, CDR1 is SGHDN and CDR2 FVKESK. The CDR3 loop is CASSQVKKSSGQNTEAFF. CDR3 sequence (DNA): TGTGCCAGCAGCCAAGTTAAAAAGTCGTCGGGACAGAACACTGAAGCTTTCTTT.

This clone has only one observation. This chain uses TRBV3-1 (or the pseudogene TRBV3-2) with TRBJ1-2; 7 bases are shared with TRBD1. The trim removed 1 base at V and 8 bases at J, leaving 7 bases unmatched. The CDR3 is 14 amino acids. CDR1 is LGHDT, CDR2 YNNKEL, per germline (reference sequence). CDR3 in amino acids: CASSQAGDSGGYTF. DNA of the CDR3: TGTGCCAGCAGCCAAGCCGGGGACAGCGGAGGCTACACCTTC.

The chain links TRBV7-6 to TRBJ1-5; D gene unclear. The germline V gene encodes CDR1 SGHVS and CDR2 FNYEAQ. V was shortened by 5 bases and J by 0 bases, with 14 bases between the two germline ends. The length of the CDR3 is 16 residues. CDR3: CASSGGSGYSNQPQHF. The CDR3, as DNA: TGTGCCAGCAGCGGAGGCTCGGGCTATAGCAATCAGCCCCAGCATTTT. Full variable domain (rest looked up from reference TRBV7-6 and TRBJ1-5): GAGVSQSPRYKVTKRGQDVALRCDPISGHVSLYWYRQALGQGPEFLTYFNYEAQQDKSGLPNDRFSAERPEGSISTLTIQRTEQRDSAMYRCASSGGSGYSNQPQHFGDGTRLSIL.

The table lists this clone with a count of one. The V gene is TRBV12-3 or TRBV12-4, the J gene TRBJ1-1; D uncertain. V was pared by 5 bases and J by 3 bases, with 4 bases between. The CDR3 spans 11 residues. CDR3 in DNA: TGTGCCAGCAGTACGGACACTGAAGCTTTCTTT. Translated: CASSTDTEAFF.

V and J are TRBV5-6 and TRBJ1-6; D ambiguous. The CDR3 spans 14 residues. The ends were cut back, 0 bases at V and 12 bases at J, with 13 bases in the middle. Germline V gene sequence: CDR1 SGHDT, CDR2 YYEEEE. CDR3 DNA: TGTGCCAGCAGCTTGGTGGAGGAGGCGGGACCCCTCCACTTT. This codes for CASSLVEEAGPLHF.

The chain joins TRBV7-3 to TRBJ2-7; D possibly corresponds to TRBD2 (6 bases). CDR3 size: 13 residues. Germline V gene data show CDR1 as SGHTA and CDR2 as FQGTGA. Trimming removed 4 bases from V and 5 bases from J, with 12 bases in between. The DNA for the CDR3 is TGTGCCAGCAGCTCGGACTACGGGGACGAGCAGTACTTC. It translates to CASSSDYGDEQYF. The full variable domain, rest sourced from reference TRBV7-3 and TRBJ2-7, is GAGVSQTPSNKVTEKGKYVELRCDPISGHTALYWYRQSLGQGPEFLIYFQGTGAADDSGLPNDRFFAVRPEGSVSTLKIQRTERGDSAVYLCASSSDYGDEQYFGPGTRLTVT.

The genes are TRBV12-3 or TRBV12-4 and TRBJ1-1, with 8 bases fitting TRBD1. The CDR3 has 12 amino acids. V trimming: 8 bases; J trimming: 7 bases; junction bases outside the gene matches: 6. The CDR3 nucleotides are TGTGCCAGCTCCTGGACAGGGTTTGAAGCTTTCTTT. It specifies CASSWTGFEAFF.

The chain joins TRBV4-1 to TRBJ2-7; D is possibly TRBD2 (5 bases). The CDR3 runs to 15 residues. Trimming left V 0 bases short and J 3 bases short, with 12 bases between. CDR1 is MGHRA and CDR2 is YSYEKL in the germline V gene. CDR3 nucleotide sequence: TGCGCCAGCAGCCAAGAGGTGGGCGGGTACTACGAGCAGTACTTC. Translated, it gives CASSQEVGGYYEQYF.

The sample holds a few counts of this clone. The V and J genes are TRBV7-2 and TRBJ1-1; 9 bases fit TRBD1. V lost 5 bases and J lost 5; bases outside the gene matches: 9. Germline V gene sequence: CDR1 SGHTA, CDR2 FQGNSA. This CDR3 is built from 15 residues. CDR3 nucleotide sequence: TGTGCCAGCAGCACTCGGACAGGGGCGCCTACTGAAGCTTTCTTT. Protein: CASSTRTGAPTEAFF.

This clone was seen a handful of times. V usage is TRBV25-1 and J usage is TRBJ2-6; 8 positions match TRBD1. V shed 5 bases, J shed 0 bases, and the junction held 9 bases outside the gene matches. The CDR3 loop spans 18 amino acids. Germline values: CDR1 MGHDK, CDR2 SYGVNS. The chain's CDR3 is CASSPRTGLVSGANVLTF. The CDR3, as DNA: TGTGCCAGCAGTCCCCGGACAGGGTTGGTCTCTGGGGCCAACGTCCTGACTTTC.

The gene calls are TRBV14 and TRBJ1-2, with a tentative D call TRBD1 (6 bases). This CDR3 contains 15 residues. Trimming pared 3 bases from V and 5 bases from J, leaving 16 bases between. Looked up from germline, CDR1 is SGHDN and CDR2 is FVKESK. CDR3 in DNA: TGTGCCAGCAGCCAGCTAGGGGGGGCGCGTTATGGCTACACCTTC. As protein: CASSQLGGARYGYTF.

The genes are TRBV4-2 and TRBJ2-7, with TRBD1 matching over 8 bases. J lost 6 bases, V lost 0 bases, and 7 bases had no gene match. CDR1 is LGHNA, CDR2 YNFKEQ, per germline. This CDR3 contains 15 residues. CDR3 in amino acids: CASSQDIAGQGEQYF. DNA of the CDR3: TGTGCCAGCAGCCAAGATATCGCAGGACAGGGCGAGCAGTACTTC.

The V and J genes are TRBV7-3 and TRBJ2-1; weak D call: TRBD1 (5 bases). Germline V gene sequence: CDR1 SGHTA, CDR2 FQGTGA. The CDR3 totals 15 residues. The V and J ends lost 5 bases and 3 bases respectively, with 14 bases between them. The CDR3 region is CASSVDSRSYNEQFF. The CDR3 DNA sequence: TGTGCCAGCAGCGTCGACAGCCGAAGCTACAATGAGCAGTTCTTC.

J is TRBJ2-1 and V is TRBV5-1, with 12 bases identical to TRBD1. The CDR3 consists of 16 residues. The V gene's germline CDR1 is SGHRS and CDR2 YFSETQ. Trimming at V came to 2 bases and at J to 7 bases, leaving 7 bases not matched to a gene. The CDR3 sequence: CASSLRRDRGPNEQFF. CDR3 coding DNA: TGCGCCAGCAGCTTACGCCGGGACAGGGGGCCTAATGAGCAGTTCTTC.

This clone was observed a few times. This chain joins TRBV4-3 and TRBJ1-6, with 7 bases that match TRBD1. V gave up 0 bases and J gave up 7 bases; unmatched junction bases: 9. This CDR3 has 17 residues. Germline CDR1 and CDR2: LGHNA and YSLEER. The CDR3 protein is CASSQDPPTGENSPLHF. For the CDR3, the DNA is TGCGCCAGCAGCCAAGATCCTCCAACAGGGGAAAATTCACCCCTCCACTTT.

V usage is TRBV9 and J usage is TRBJ1-1; 9 nucleotides align to TRBD1. Losses at the gene ends were 4 bases for V and 5 bases for J; bases not matched to a gene: 9. Germline V gene sequence: CDR1 SGDLS, CDR2 YYNGEE. This CDR3 is built from 15 residues. Written as DNA, the CDR3 is TGTGCCAGCAGCTCGATGGACAGGGGTCTGACTGAAGCTTTCTTT. Translating gives CASSSMDRGLTEAFF.

This clone was detected only once. The V and J genes are TRBV3-1 (or the pseudogene TRBV3-2) and TRBJ1-2; no firm D call. The CDR3 has 14 amino acids. The ends were cut back, 1 base at V and 2 bases at J, with 8 bases in the middle. Germline V gives CDR1 LGHDT, CDR2 YNNKEL (reference sequence). The CDR3 here is CASSQGSQNYGYTF. The CDR3 bases are TGTGCCAGCAGCCAAGGATCCCAGAACTATGGCTACACCTTC.

The chain employs TRBV4-2 and TRBJ2-3; 13 positions match TRBD2. Per germline, CDR1 LGHNA and CDR2 YNFKEQ. Germline trimming cut 1 base from V and 5 bases from J; bases unmatched to any gene: 6. The CDR3 length is 17 residues. CDR3 protein: CASSQGGTSGEVDTQYF. CDR3 nucleotides: TGTGCCAGCAGCCAAGGGGGGACTAGCGGGGAGGTAGATACGCAGTATTTT.

The CDR3 DNA is TGCGCCAGCAGCCCTGGAGTCCAGGGTAATCAGCCCCAGCATTTT. It translates to CASSPGVQGNQPQHF. This sequence joins TRBV4-3 and TRBJ1-5, with a weak D call TRBD1 (5 bases). Germline CDR1 and CDR2: LGHNA and YSLEER. The CDR3 extends over 15 amino acids. The V and J ends lost 4 bases and 4 bases respectively, with 14 bases between them.

The gene calls are TRBV30 and TRBJ1-2; TRBD1 matches at 7 bases. Germline trimming cut 1 base from V and 7 bases from J; bases unmatched to any gene: 3. The germline V gene encodes CDR1 GTSNPN and CDR2 SVGIG (reference sequence). CDR3 length equals 12 residues. DNA of the CDR3: TGTGCCTGGAGTGGCCAGGGGGGTGGCTACACCTTC. Translation gives CAWSGQGGGYTF.

The gene calls are TRBV20-1 and TRBJ2-3; D gene uncertain. The germline V and J ends were trimmed by 3 bases and 5 bases, with 12 bases remaining between them. The CDR3 is made up of 13 amino acids. CDR1 is DFQATT and CDR2 is SNEGSKA in the germline V gene (reference sequence). In DNA form, the CDR3 reads TGCAGTGCTAGTCAGACTCTGGGAGATACGCAGTATTTT. Translation: CSASQTLGDTQYF.

The J gene is TRBJ1-1, the V gene TRBV29-1, with D hard to call. CDR1 is SQVTM, CDR2 ANQGSEA, per germline. V was clipped by 3 bases and J by 2 bases, with 7 bases between them. This CDR3 is built from 12 residues. The CDR3 DNA sequence: TGCAGCGTTGATCCAGTTAACACTGAAGCTTTCTTT. This translates into CSVDPVNTEAFF.

This clone appeared a few times. The rearrangement joins TRBV6-1 to TRBJ1-6, with TRBD1 as a possible D gene (6 bases). The V and J ends lost 1 base and 7 bases respectively, with 17 bases between them. This CDR3 has 17 amino acids. CDR1 MNHNS and CDR2 SASEGT come from the germline V gene. In DNA form, the CDR3 reads TGTGCCAGCAGTGAAGGAGGGACATACACTATGAATTCACCCCTCCACTTT. This codes for CASSEGGTYTMNSPLHF.

V and J are TRBV9 and TRBJ1-1; maybe TRBD1 (5 bases). V lost 0 bases and J lost 4, with 13 bases in between. CDR1 and CDR2 (germline): SGDLS, YYNGEE. CDR3 length: 15 residues. This CDR3 reads CASSVGGGGVTEAFF. The CDR3 region has the DNA TGTGCCAGCAGCGTAGGTGGGGGAGGGGTCACTGAAGCTTTCTTT.

This clone has only a few counts. The chain carries TRBV5-5 and TRBJ1-6; D gene uncertain. The V and J ends lost 0 bases and 7 bases respectively, with 8 bases between them. Germline V CDR1 and CDR2: SGHKS, YYEKEE (reference sequence). This CDR3 has 14 residues. CDR3: CASSLDTRNSPLHF. In DNA form, the CDR3 reads TGTGCCAGCAGCTTGGACACAAGAAATTCACCCCTCCACTTT.

This clone was detected once. This chain uses TRBV11-3 with TRBJ2-3; a weak D match, TRBD1 (6 bases). CDR3 size: 15 residues. V lost 4 bases and J 1 base, leaving 12 bases between the germline ends. Germline loops: CDR1 SGHNT, CDR2 YENEEA. The CDR3 loop reads CASSSTRGRTDTQYF. In DNA form, the CDR3 reads TGTGCCAGCAGCTCTACCAGGGGCCGCACAGATACGCAGTATTTT.